The 32 T cell receptor beta chains below were found in one sample sequenced in a study of CD8 T cells in Susac syndrome. RNA, at roughly 0.5 to 1 ug, was reverse transcribed with random hexamers. TCRdb re-analysed the immunoSEQ multiplex PCR reads in MiXCR, keeping a single row per CDR3 protein. This sample has roughly 130,000 distinct CDR3 sequences, with around 96% found just once. Sequences were obtained from CD4+ T cells from PBMCs. The receptors were sampled from a human donor with multiple sclerosis.

The V call is TRBV12-3 or TRBV12-4, the J call TRBJ2-7; no clear D gene. V was clipped by 7 bases and J by 3 bases, with 13 bases between them. This CDR3 comprises 13 residues. CDR3 bases: TGTGCCAGCATCGGCCTAGGTGTCTACGAGCAGTACTTC. Translated, it gives CASIGLGVYEQYF.

The chain employs TRBV30 and TRBJ1-1; 9 bases are shared with TRBD1. Germline assignment: CDR1 GTSNPN and CDR2 SVGIG (reference sequence). V was clipped by 2 bases and J by 1 base; unmatched bases: 2. This CDR3 has 14 residues. DNA of the CDR3: TGTGCCTGGAGTCCGGGACAGGGGAACACTGAAGCTTTCTTT. Amino acids: CAWSPGQGNTEAFF.

V usage is TRBV30 and J usage is TRBJ1-1; the D is unclear. Trimming cost V 0 bases and J 1 base, with 3 bases left between them. Germline CDR1 reads GTSNPN; CDR2 reads SVGIG (reference sequence). The length of the CDR3 is 12 residues. The CDR3 nucleotides are TGTGCCTGGAGTGTCGGGAACACTGAAGCTTTCTTT. Amino acids: CAWSVGNTEAFF. The full variable domain, completed using reference TRBV30 and TRBJ1-1, is SQTIHQWPATLVQPVGSPLSLECTVEGTSNPNLYWYRQAAGRGLQLLFYSVGIGQISSEVPQNLSASRPQDRQFILSSKKLLLSDSGFYLCAWSVGNTEAFFGQGTRLTVV.

The rearrangement links TRBV9 to TRBJ2-1; tentatively, D is TRBD1 or TRBD2 (5 bases each). The CDR3 has 17 residues. V was trimmed by 4 bases and J by 7 bases, leaving 24 bases between them. Germline values: CDR1 SGDLS, CDR2 YYNGEE. The CDR3 region has the DNA TGTGCCAGCAGCTACGAACAACGGGGCACCCCATGGAATGAGCAGTTCTTC. Protein product: CASSYEQRGTPWNEQFF.

V and J are TRBV7-9 and TRBJ1-2; no firm D call. Trimming pared 1 base from V and 1 base from J, leaving 7 bases between. This CDR3 is built from 14 residues. Germline V CDR1 and CDR2: SEHNR, FQNEAQ (reference sequence). This CDR3 reads CASSLVGNNYGYTF. The CDR3 nucleotides read TGTGCCAGCAGCTTAGTTGGGAATAACTATGGCTACACCTTC.

This chain links TRBV5-4 with TRBJ2-5; D unresolved. The CDR3 extends over 14 amino acids. Germline V gene data show CDR1 as SGHNT and CDR2 as YYREEE (reference sequence). Trimming pared 2 bases from V and 2 bases from J, leaving 10 bases between. This chain's CDR3 is CASSLDPGQETQYF. DNA for the CDR3: TGTGCCAGCAGCTTAGATCCGGGTCAAGAGACCCAGTACTTC.

DNA for the CDR3: TGCGCCAGCAGCTTGGGTTCTGGGGTCCGCCAAGAGACCCAGTACTTC. Protein: CASSLGSGVRQETQYF. The chain carries TRBV5-1 and TRBJ2-5; no definite D call. The V and J ends lost 0 bases and 1 base respectively, with 13 bases between them. Germline V gene sequence: CDR1 SGHRS, CDR2 YFSETQ. The CDR3 loop spans 16 amino acids.

The rearrangement uses TRBV28 and TRBJ2-2; D remains ambiguous. This CDR3 region has 12 residues. Germline V CDR1 and CDR2: MDHEN, SYDVKM. The V end was cut by 6 bases, the J end by 5 bases, with 7 bases between. DNA of the CDR3: TGTGCCAGCAGCTACTTAACCGGGGAGCTGTTTTTT. It translates to CASSYLTGELFF.

V is TRBV7-9 and J is TRBJ2-7, with 9 bases lining up with TRBD1. Germline CDR1 SEHNR, CDR2 FQNEAQ (reference sequence). The CDR3 contains 15 residues. The ends lost 6 bases at V and 1 base at J; junction bases unmatched: 7. The CDR3 sequence: CASSSSGQGSYEQYF. The DNA for the CDR3 is TGTGCCAGCAGTTCATCGGGACAGGGTTCCTACGAGCAGTACTTC.

The rearrangement joins TRBV27 to TRBJ1-2; 9 nucleotides align to TRBD1. J gave up 8 bases and V 2 bases, and 9 bases lay outside the gene matches. There are 15 residues in the CDR3. Germline-derived CDR1 and CDR2 are MNHEY and SMNVEV (reference sequence). The chain's CDR3 is CASSLVTGTGKGYTF. The CDR3 region has the DNA TGTGCCAGCAGTTTAGTAACGGGGACAGGGAAGGGCTACACCTTC.

This clonotype was seen a single time. This sequence joins TRBV28 and TRBJ1-2; a possible D gene is TRBD1 (5 bases). Germline loops: CDR1 MDHEN, CDR2 SYDVKM. Trimming removed 5 bases from V and 6 bases from J, with 16 bases in between. The CDR3 has 14 amino acids. The CDR3 DNA follows: TGTGCCAGCAGTCCCGGGGGGGGACGAGATGGCTACACCTTC. This gives the protein CASSPGGGRDGYTF.

J is TRBJ2-3 and V is TRBV27; D is possibly TRBD1 (5 bases). This CDR3 comprises 14 residues. Trimming left V 4 bases short and J 1 base short, with 9 bases between. The germline gives CDR1 MNHEY, CDR2 SMNVEV (reference sequence). The CDR3 spells CASSSGLRTDTQYF. CDR3 bases: TGTGCCAGCAGTTCAGGGCTGCGCACAGATACGCAGTATTTT.

V gene TRBV5-1 combines with J gene TRBJ1-2, with a possible D match to TRBD1 (5 bases). CDR3 length: 14 amino acids. Germline CDR1 reads SGHRS; CDR2 reads YFSETQ. Trimming removed 4 bases at V and 2 bases at J, with 12 bases between. DNA of the CDR3: TGCGCCAGCAGCCTGGACATTGTAAACTATGGCTACACCTTC. The encoded protein is CASSLDIVNYGYTF.

V and J are TRBV18 and TRBJ2-1; 9 nucleotides align to TRBD1. V lost 4 bases, J lost 0 bases, and 19 bases stayed unmatched. The CDR3 sequence is 21 residues long. Per the germline V gene, CDR1 is KGHSH and CDR2 is LQKENI. CDR3 region: CASSRGQGKEAGLSSYNEQFF. For the CDR3, the DNA is TGTGCCAGCTCACGAGGACAGGGGAAAGAAGCGGGCCTGAGCTCCTACAATGAGCAGTTCTTC.

This clonotype has a handful of counts. This rearrangement joins TRBV20-1 to TRBJ1-1; the match to TRBD1 covers 7 bases. Germline CDR1 reads DFQATT; CDR2 reads SNEGSKA (reference sequence). This CDR3 spans 13 amino acids. The V gene end was trimmed by 3 bases and the J gene end by 0 bases; junction bases not matched to a gene: 1. The CDR3 spells CSARGQMNTEAFF. The CDR3 nucleotides read TGCAGTGCTAGGGGACAGATGAACACTGAAGCTTTCTTT.

This chain uses TRBV3-1 with TRBJ1-1; D is perhaps TRBD1 (6 bases). Germline V gene sequence: CDR1 LGHDT, CDR2 YNNKEL (reference sequence). Trimming stripped 0 bases from V and 11 bases from J, with 13 bases between. The CDR3 has 13 amino acids. In DNA, the CDR3 is TGTGCCAGCAGCCAAGATCCGAGGACAGAGGCTTTCTTT. Translated: CASSQDPRTEAFF.

This chain joins TRBV4-2 and TRBJ2-1, with D uncertain. CDR3 length equals 13 residues. The V end was cut by 1 base, the J end by 8 bases, with 9 bases between. Germline V lookup: CDR1 LGHNA, CDR2 YNFKEQ. The CDR3 DNA reads as TGTGCCAGCAGCCAAGTCATTGGGGATGAGCAGTTCTTC. Protein: CASSQVIGDEQFF.

The chain couples TRBV25-1 to TRBJ2-2; 8 bases fit TRBD1. This CDR3 contains 17 residues. V lost 4 bases to trimming and J lost 4 bases; unmatched junction nucleotides: 11. Germline V gene lookup returns CDR1 MGHDK and CDR2 SYGVNS. This chain's CDR3 is CASSAIGQGIGTGELFF. CDR3 in DNA: TGTGCCAGCAGTGCGATAGGACAGGGAATAGGCACCGGGGAGCTGTTTTTT.

In this sample, this clonotype turned up once. The CDR3 DNA follows: TGTGCCAGCAGTTCCCCCCCTAGAGCCGGGGAGCTGTTTTTT. Translated, it gives CASSSPPRAGELFF. The V gene is TRBV28, the J gene TRBJ2-2; no clear D gene. The CDR3 is 14 amino acids. CDR1 and CDR2 from the germline V gene are MDHEN and SYDVKM. V shed 4 bases and J shed 6 bases, with 12 bases lying between them.

The chain combines TRBV20-1 with TRBJ2-5; D might be TRBD1 or TRBD2, each matching 5 bases. The CDR3 consists of 14 residues. Trimming took 5 bases from V and 2 from J, leaving 15 bases between them. Germline CDR1 reads DFQATT; CDR2 reads SNEGSKA (reference sequence). Here the CDR3 reads CSAPVGAGQETQYF. Here the CDR3 DNA reads TGCAGTGCTCCCGTTGGGGCGGGTCAAGAGACCCAGTACTTC.

This clonotype was counted once. This chain joins TRBV2 and TRBJ2-3; a weak D match, TRBD2 (5 bases). Germline values: CDR1 SNHLY, CDR2 FYNNEI. The CDR3 has 12 amino acids. The V end lost 6 bases, the J end lost 4 bases, and 8 bases lay between the germline ends. The CDR3 bases are TGTGCCAGCAGGAGCGGCGCAGATACGCAGTATTTT. It specifies CASRSGADTQYF.

This chain uses TRBV20-1 with TRBJ2-4, with 8 bases aligning to TRBD1. CDR3 length equals 15 residues. Germline V lookup: CDR1 DFQATT, CDR2 SNEGSKA (reference sequence). The V gene end was trimmed by 1 base and the J gene end by 5 bases; junction bases not matched to a gene: 7. The CDR3 coding sequence is TGCAGTGCTAGAGGGGCAGGGGGCGCGGAAAACATTCAGTACTTC. It encodes CSARGAGGAENIQYF.

The rearrangement uses TRBV3-1 and TRBJ2-7, with 9 positions matching TRBD1. Germline V gene data show CDR1 as LGHDT and CDR2 as YNNKEL (reference sequence). J gave up 4 bases and V 4 bases, and 5 bases lay outside the gene matches. The CDR3 runs to 14 residues. The CDR3 DNA reads as TGTGCCAGCAGCCCGTACAGGGGGCTATACGAGCAGTACTTC. It translates to CASSPYRGLYEQYF.

The chain carries TRBV29-1 and TRBJ2-1, with 9 bases aligning to TRBD2. The CDR3 loop spans 17 amino acids. CDR1 SQVTM and CDR2 ANQGSEA come from the germline V gene. V lost 8 bases and J lost 0; bases outside the gene matches: 14. CDR3 loop: CSWGGLAGFSSYNEQFF. The CDR3 DNA sequence: TGCAGCTGGGGTGGGCTAGCGGGATTTAGCTCCTACAATGAGCAGTTCTTC.

CDR3 sequence reads: CSARDTVRAPLHF. Here the CDR3 DNA reads TGCAGTGCTAGAGATACGGTCCGAGCACCCCTCCACTTT. The rearrangement joins TRBV20-1 to TRBJ1-6; no definite D call. The ends were cut back, 0 bases at V and 11 bases at J, with 11 bases in the middle. The CDR3 covers 13 residues. Looked up from germline, CDR1 is DFQATT and CDR2 is SNEGSKA (reference sequence).

V and J are TRBV28 and TRBJ2-7; D remains unclear. Deletions cut 5 bases from V and 4 bases from J, with 12 bases between. This CDR3 region has 13 residues. CDR1 MDHEN and CDR2 SYDVKM come from the germline V gene. The DNA for the CDR3 is TGTGCCAGCAGTATCATGGATCTTTACGAGCAGTACTTC. This codes for CASSIMDLYEQYF.

The chain recombines TRBV4-3 with TRBJ1-2; D might be TRBD1 (6 bases). The V gene's germline CDR1 is LGHNA and CDR2 YSLEER. Deletions cut 2 bases from V and 2 bases from J, with 9 bases between. CDR3 length: 14 amino acids. Here the CDR3 reads CASSQNTGNYGYTF. The CDR3 coding sequence is TGCGCCAGCAGCCAAAATACAGGGAACTATGGCTACACCTTC.

The V gene is TRBV7-2, the J gene TRBJ1-2; the match to TRBD1 covers 7 bases. Germline V CDR1 and CDR2: SGHTA, FQGNSA. V gave up 5 bases and J gave up 5 bases; unmatched junction bases: 11. This CDR3 has 15 amino acids. The CDR3 spells CASSPITGTAYGYTF. In DNA, the CDR3 is TGTGCCAGCAGCCCAATTACCGGGACAGCATATGGCTACACCTTC.

The rearrangement uses TRBV20-1 and TRBJ2-1; 8 bases agree with TRBD2. The junction had 5 bases not matched to a gene; V was cut back by 1 base and J by 3 bases. Germline-derived CDR1 and CDR2 are DFQATT and SNEGSKA (reference sequence). CDR3 length: 15 amino acids. The CDR3, as DNA: TGCAGTGCTAGAGTGGGTAGCGGGGACTACAATGAGCAGTTCTTC. Translating gives CSARVGSGDYNEQFF.

V usage is TRBV6-5 and J usage is TRBJ1-2; D ambiguous. Germline CDR1 is MNHEY and CDR2 is SVGAGI. V lost 0 bases, J lost 5 bases, and 10 bases lay in between. CDR3 length equals 14 residues. The CDR3 loop is CASSYSGRQYGYTF. Written as DNA, the CDR3 is TGTGCCAGCAGTTACTCTGGACGGCAGTATGGCTACACCTTC.

The chain couples TRBV6-1 to TRBJ2-3, with D possibly TRBD2 on 6 matching bases. Trimming took off 7 bases at V and 5 bases at J, with 16 bases between the two ends. The germline CDR1 and CDR2 sequences are MNHNS and SASEGT. The CDR3 is made up of 14 amino acids. CDR3: CASTTGLVVDTQYF. Written as DNA, the CDR3 is TGTGCCAGCACGACGGGACTGGTCGTAGATACGCAGTATTTT.

The chain links TRBV14 to TRBJ1-1; D is undetermined. The length of the CDR3 is 12 residues. Trimming stripped 2 bases from V and 11 bases from J, with 12 bases between. CDR1 is SGHDN and CDR2 is FVKESK in the germline V gene. As DNA, the CDR3 is TGTGCCAGCAGCCAACCCGCCGGAAGGGCTTTCTTT. Translated: CASSQPAGRAFF.